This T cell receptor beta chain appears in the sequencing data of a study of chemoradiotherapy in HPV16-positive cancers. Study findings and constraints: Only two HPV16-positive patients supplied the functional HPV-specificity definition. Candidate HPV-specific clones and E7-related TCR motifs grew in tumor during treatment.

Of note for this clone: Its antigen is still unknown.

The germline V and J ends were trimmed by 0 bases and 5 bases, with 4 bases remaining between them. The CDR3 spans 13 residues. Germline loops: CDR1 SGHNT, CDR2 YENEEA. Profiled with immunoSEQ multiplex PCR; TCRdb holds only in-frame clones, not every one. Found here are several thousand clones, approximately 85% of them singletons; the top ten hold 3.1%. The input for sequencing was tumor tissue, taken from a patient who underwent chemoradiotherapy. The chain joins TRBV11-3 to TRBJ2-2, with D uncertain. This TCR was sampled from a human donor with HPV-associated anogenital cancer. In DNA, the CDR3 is TGTGCCAGCAGCTTAGAAGGGACCGGGGAGCTGTTTTTT. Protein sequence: CASSLEGTGELFF.